The 21 T cell receptor beta chains given below trace back to one sample, sequenced in a study of cytotoxic CD8 clonotypes in ibrutinib-treated CLL (dated by TCRdb to the early 2020s). The time point label for this specimen denotes: approximately 25 months on ibrutinib. The library came from the immunoSEQ multiplex PCR assay. The clones in this table, taken by TCRdb from immuneACCESS, are in-frame only. Not every clone is retained; where verified, under half of the shortfall comes from an unresolved V gene, and the cause of the rest is unknown. Within this sample are about 120,000 clones, with 58% of them counted one time only. 35% to 40% of the sample belongs to the ten largest clones. The material sequenced was PBMCs, taken after 24 months of ibrutinib treatment. The receptors shown here come from a human donor with chronic lymphocytic leukemia.

The chain uses TRBV15 and TRBJ2-5; 10 bases match TRBD2. CDR3 size: 16 residues. The germline V gene encodes CDR1 LNHNV and CDR2 YYDKDF (reference sequence). J was trimmed by 4 bases and V by 3 bases; bases with no gene match: 8. The CDR3 here is CATSRRGVAGGETQYF. The CDR3 nucleotides read TGTGCCACCAGCAGGAGAGGTGTAGCGGGGGGAGAGACCCAGTACTTC. Complete variable domain (other parts from reference TRBV15 and TRBJ2-5): DAMVIQNPRYQVTQFGKPVTLSCSQTLNHNVMYWYQQKSSQAPKLLFHYYDKDFNNEADTPDNFQSRRPNTSFCFLDIRSPGLGDTAMYLCATSRRGVAGGETQYFGPGTRLLVL.

The CDR3 sequence is CAWRSGGATGELFF. In nucleotides, the CDR3 is TGTGCCTGGAGAAGCGGGGGGGCAACCGGGGAGCTGTTTTTT. This chain links TRBV30 with TRBJ2-2, with 10 positions matching TRBD2. The germline V gene has CDR1 GTSNPN and CDR2 SVGIG (reference sequence). V lost 3 bases to trimming and J lost 5 bases; unmatched junction nucleotides: 3. CDR3 length: 14 amino acids.

This clone was seen more than once but under ten times. The gene calls are TRBV6-5 and TRBJ1-4; a possible D gene is TRBD1 (6 bases). The CDR3 has 13 amino acids. Per germline, CDR1 MNHEY and CDR2 SVGAGI. The V gene lost 5 bases and the J gene lost 5 bases, with 9 bases spanning the gap. CDR3 coding DNA: TGTGCCAGCAGTCCTACAGGGAATGAAAAACTGTTTTTT. Translating it yields CASSPTGNEKLFF.

This chain uses TRBV29-1 with TRBJ2-5, with D perhaps TRBD1 (7 bases). V lost 0 bases to trimming and J lost 5 bases, with 13 bases between them. Germline-derived CDR1 and CDR2 are SQVTM and ANQGSEA. The CDR3 extends over 14 amino acids. The CDR3 here is CSVEEGGAGETQYF. The CDR3 DNA follows: TGCAGCGTTGAAGAAGGGGGCGCGGGGGAGACCCAGTACTTC.

The chain links TRBV25-1 to TRBJ1-1; no clear D. The CDR3 is 15 amino acids. V was pared by 5 bases and J by 0 bases, with 13 bases between. Looked up from germline, CDR1 is MGHDK and CDR2 is SYGVNS. As DNA, the CDR3 is TGTGCCAGCAGTTCCCCGGGATCTATGAACACTGAAGCTTTCTTT. This codes for CASSSPGSMNTEAFF.

This chain connects TRBV28 to TRBJ2-7; TRBD1 matches at 9 bases. The CDR3 consists of 16 residues. The V gene end was trimmed by 6 bases and the J gene end by 0 bases; junction bases not matched to a gene: 9. Germline assignment: CDR1 MDHEN and CDR2 SYDVKM. This CDR3 reads CASRGTGLKYSYEQYF. Here the CDR3 DNA reads TGTGCCAGCAGGGGGACAGGGCTCAAATACTCCTACGAGCAGTACTTC.

The rearrangement links TRBV5-1 to TRBJ1-1; 8 nucleotides agree with TRBD1. This CDR3 is built from 15 residues. J gave up 5 bases and V 4 bases, and 10 bases lay outside the gene matches. Germline V gene data show CDR1 as SGHRS and CDR2 as YFSETQ. Written as DNA, the CDR3 is TGCGCCAGCAGCACGCACGGACAGGGCAGGACTGAAGCTTTCTTT. Protein product: CASSTHGQGRTEAFF.

The chain joins TRBV7-3 to TRBJ2-3; a weak D match, TRBD1 (6 bases). Germline V gives CDR1 SGHTA, CDR2 FQGTGA. V lost 3 bases and J 3 bases, leaving 10 bases between the germline ends. The CDR3 totals 14 residues. The CDR3 here is CASSLKTGTDTQYF. In nucleotides, the CDR3 is TGTGCCAGCAGCTTGAAAACAGGGACAGATACGCAGTATTTT.

The chain is built from TRBV7-8 and TRBJ2-1; tentatively, D is TRBD1 or TRBD2 (5 bases each). This CDR3 has 14 residues. CDR1 SGHVS and CDR2 FQNEAQ come from the germline V gene. V dropped 1 base and J dropped 3 bases, with 7 bases sitting between them. The CDR3 spells CASSLGGSYNEQFF. The DNA for the CDR3 is TGTGCCAGCAGCTTAGGGGGGAGCTACAATGAGCAGTTCTTC.

This clone has only a few counts. The chain couples TRBV5-1 to TRBJ2-5, with TRBD1 as a possible D gene (5 bases). V lost 4 bases to trimming and J lost 1 base, with 11 bases between them. Germline lookup yields CDR1 SGHRS and CDR2 YFSETQ. CDR3 size: 14 residues. CDR3 residues: CASSLQAPQETQYF. DNA of the CDR3: TGCGCCAGCAGCCTACAGGCCCCCCAAGAGACCCAGTACTTC.

This clone was seen only once. V and J are TRBV9 and TRBJ2-1; 10 nucleotides align to TRBD1. The J segment lost 6 bases and the V segment lost 3 bases, leaving 15 bases of the junction unmatched. In germline, CDR1 is SGDLS, CDR2 YYNGEE. The length of the CDR3 is 18 residues. In DNA form, the CDR3 reads TGTGCCAGCAGCGCTAGATACCCCGGGACAGGGGCCCGCAATGAGCAGTTCTTC. Amino acids: CASSARYPGTGARNEQFF.

The chain joins TRBV18 to TRBJ1-3; a weak D match, TRBD1 (6 bases). Per germline, CDR1 KGHSH and CDR2 LQKENI. CDR3 size: 16 residues. Trimming took off 6 bases at V and 0 bases at J, with 15 bases between the two ends. The CDR3 spells CASSETAQGSGNTIYF. The CDR3, as DNA: TGTGCCAGCTCCGAAACCGCACAGGGCTCTGGAAACACCATATATTTT.

The CDR3, as DNA: TGTGCCAGCAGCCTCCCGGGGACGAACACTGAAGCTTTCTTT. Amino acid sequence: CASSLPGTNTEAFF. The gene calls are TRBV6-1 and TRBJ1-1; D possibly corresponds to TRBD1 (5 bases). V was cut by 6 bases and J by 1 base, with 12 bases left in between. In germline, CDR1 is MNHNS, CDR2 SASEGT. The length of the CDR3 is 14 residues.

The CDR3 region is CASSARGDRGLYNEQFF. The CDR3 coding sequence is TGTGCCAGCAGCGCGCGCGGGGACAGGGGGCTCTACAATGAGCAGTTCTTC. The chain joins TRBV9 to TRBJ2-1, with 12 bases fitting TRBD1. Germline V gene data show CDR1 as SGDLS and CDR2 as YYNGEE. The CDR3 has 17 amino acids. Trimming removed 3 bases from V and 3 bases from J; junction bases left unmatched: 7.

The V and J genes are TRBV2 and TRBJ1-5, with D uncertain. CDR3 length equals 13 residues. The germline V and J ends were trimmed by 4 bases and 5 bases, with 9 bases remaining between them. Per germline, CDR1 SNHLY and CDR2 FYNNEI. Written as DNA, the CDR3 is TGTGCCAGCAGTGTTTATCAGGATCAGCCCCAGCATTTT. Protein product: CASSVYQDQPQHF.

The chain employs TRBV6-1 and TRBJ1-4, with a weak D call TRBD1 (6 bases). Trimming left V 8 bases short and J 7 bases short, with 20 bases between. The CDR3 has 15 residues. Germline V lookup: CDR1 MNHNS, CDR2 SASEGT. In nucleotides, the CDR3 is TGTGCCAGCCAAACCTTTTCAGGGGTTGGTGAAAAACTGTTTTTT. Its translation: CASQTFSGVGEKLFF.

J is TRBJ2-7 and V is TRBV29-1; possibly TRBD2 for D (7 bases). This CDR3 contains 12 residues. Looked up from germline, CDR1 is SQVTM and CDR2 is ANQGSEA. V shed 2 bases and J shed 7 bases, with 12 bases lying between them. The CDR3 nucleotides read TGCAGCGTTGAACGGGGGGCCGGGGAGCAGTACTTC. Encoded protein: CSVERGAGEQYF.

The chain has TRBV28 and TRBJ2-7; the D gene is possibly TRBD2 (5 bases). V dropped 5 bases and J dropped 3 bases, with 14 bases sitting between them. Germline V CDR1 and CDR2: MDHEN, SYDVKM. The CDR3 length is 14 residues. The CDR3 reads CASSPYGLIYEQYF. The CDR3 bases are TGTGCCAGCAGTCCTTACGGACTGATCTACGAGCAGTACTTC.

This clone has a handful of counts. V usage is TRBV30 and J usage is TRBJ2-7; D assignment may be TRBD1 or TRBD2 (5 bases each). Germline V gives CDR1 GTSNPN, CDR2 SVGIG (reference sequence). The CDR3 has 13 residues. V lost 2 bases to trimming and J lost 0 bases, with 8 bases between them. The CDR3 region is CAWSKGSSYEQYF. The CDR3 DNA is TGTGCCTGGAGTAAGGGGAGCTCCTACGAGCAGTACTTC.

This clone was seen once. The chain employs TRBV10-3 and TRBJ1-2; D is perhaps TRBD1 (5 bases). The V end lost 10 bases, the J end lost 4 bases, and 19 bases lay between the germline ends. Germline loops: CDR1 ENHRY, CDR2 SYGVKD. The CDR3 is 14 residues long. CDR3 loop: CATRGGEDLYGYTF. The CDR3 region has the DNA TGTGCCACCCGCGGGGGTGAGGACCTCTATGGCTACACCTTC.

This clone appeared a few times. This chain links TRBV7-8 with TRBJ1-1, with D possibly TRBD1 on 6 matching bases. Germline lookup yields CDR1 SGHVS and CDR2 FQNEAQ. V lost 1 base and J 8 bases, leaving 11 bases between the germline ends. There are 13 residues in the CDR3. The CDR3, as DNA: TGTGCCAGCAGCTTAGTGCAGGGGCAAGAAGCTTTCTTT. Translation gives CASSLVQGQEAFF.